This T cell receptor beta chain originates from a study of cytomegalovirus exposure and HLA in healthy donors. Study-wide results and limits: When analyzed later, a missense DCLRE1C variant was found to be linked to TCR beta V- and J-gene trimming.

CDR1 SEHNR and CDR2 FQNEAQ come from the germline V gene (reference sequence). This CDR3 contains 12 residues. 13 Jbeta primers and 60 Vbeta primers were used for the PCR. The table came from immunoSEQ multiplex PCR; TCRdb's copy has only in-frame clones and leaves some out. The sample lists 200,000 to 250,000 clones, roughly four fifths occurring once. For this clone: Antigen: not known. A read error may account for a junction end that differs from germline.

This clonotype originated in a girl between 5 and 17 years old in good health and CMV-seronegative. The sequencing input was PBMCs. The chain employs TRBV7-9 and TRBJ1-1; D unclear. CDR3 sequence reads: CSSSLGGSEAFF. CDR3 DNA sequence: TGTTCCAGCAGCTTAGGAGGCTCTGAAGCTTTCTTT.